Listed here is a single T cell receptor beta chain. This sample is drawn from a study of blood T cell repertoires in COVID-19. The overall study: Acute-phase and convalescent COVID-19 samples originated in the United States, Italy and Spain. PBMCs, B-cell-depleted T cells, or T cells were the source of the cDNA or gDNA that made up the material.

The CDR3 sequence is 13 residues long. Germline-derived CDR1 and CDR2 are SGHTA and FQGNSA. The V and J ends lost 8 bases and 2 bases respectively, with 11 bases between them. Patients in Seattle were enrolled during active infection, then followed longitudinally. Under the authors' procedure: Nucleated cell number was recorded as an estimate derived from reference gene primer amplification. Sequenced by immunoSEQ multiplex PCR; TCRdb stores in-frame clones only, minus some. The V and J calls and clone size come from that table; D and trimming were worked out from the DNA. The sample holds 250,000 to 300,000 clones, roughly 90% seen once.

The sequence came from a woman in her 70s with COVID-19, enrolled during active disease. The sample comprised peripheral blood. The rearrangement uses TRBV7-2 and TRBJ2-3; a possible D gene is TRBD1 (5 bases). The CDR3 region is CASRSGNTDTQYF. In DNA form, the CDR3 reads TGTGCCAGCCGATCAGGGAACACAGATACGCAGTATTTT.